This entry is about one T cell receptor (beta chain). Its antigen is unknown. Trimming shortened V by 3 bases and J by 4 bases, and 10 bases separated the two germline ends. Germline CDR1 reads LNHDA; CDR2 reads SQIVND (reference sequence). This CDR3 comprises 14 residues. The source of the sample is a study of T cell responses to AZD1222 COVID-19 vaccine. Study background: Samples with a second dose at about 4 or about 12 weeks were pooled together. General observations from the study: Clonal diversity was possibly underestimated; the donors were predominantly white British and more often female. Nearly half of spike-specific TCRs reportedly target unmutated variant regions. Baseline testing showed seropositivity in only a handful of AZD1222 recipients.

Produced via immunoSEQ multiplex PCR; TCRdb's table is partial and in-frame only. Seen here are over 95,000 clones, more than 85% observed once, and the top ten hold just under 7.5%. Sequences were derived from peripheral blood, sampled on day 0 of AZD1222 vaccination. V usage is TRBV19 and J usage is TRBJ1-5; maybe TRBD1 (5 bases). The clonotype was recovered from an adult in good health. In DNA form, the CDR3 reads TGTGCCAGTAGTATCAGCTGGGGGAATCAGCCCCAGCATTTT. Its translation: CASSISWGNQPQHF.